This entry lists 8 T cell receptor beta chains sequenced from one sample in a study of T cells in Graves' hyperthyroidism and ophthalmopathy (dated by TCRdb to between 2018 and 2021). The library was produced with multiplex PCR. Sequencer: Illumina HiSeq 2000. The TCR beta CDR3 regions were amplified from RNA transcripts. The first round of RT-PCR for the TCR CDR3 was performed with the HTBI primer set and the Qiagen OneStep RT-PCR kit. In-frame beta chains were kept once TCRdb had trimmed the public reads at Q25 with fastp and called clones with MiXCR. Rows with a matching CDR3 protein are joined into one entry that keeps the most common DNA and genes. The sample table contains under 800,000 distinct CDR3 sequences; only one count was recorded for about 15% of them. The top ten clonotypes cover about a tenth of the sample. Material: blood. All receptors derive from a woman in her late teens or twenties with Graves' hyperthyroidism.

V usage is TRBV28 and J usage is TRBJ2-3; a weak D match, TRBD1 (6 bases). This CDR3 is built from 14 residues. Per germline, CDR1 MDHEN and CDR2 SYDVKM. The CDR3 DNA is TGTGCTGCCATGAGTGGGGGCGCTGTAGATACGCAGTATTTT. Translated, it gives CAAMSGGAVDTQYF.

The genes are TRBV13 and TRBJ1-5; 9 bases fit TRBD1. The CDR3 consists of 16 residues. Per germline, CDR1 PRHDT and CDR2 FYEKMQ (reference sequence). V was pared by 0 bases and J by 4 bases, with 4 bases of the junction left unmatched. CDR3 DNA: TGTGCCAGCAGCTTAGGCGTCGGGACAGGGAATCAGCCCCAGCATTTT. This translates into CASSLGVGTGNQPQHF.

This clonotype was seen repeatedly, ten times or more. The V gene is TRBV24-1, the J gene TRBJ2-7, with TRBD1 identical over 7 bases. Germline-derived CDR1 and CDR2 are KGHDR and SFDVKD. V lost 4 bases to trimming and J lost 3 bases; unmatched junction nucleotides: 8. CDR3 length: 15 residues. The DNA of the CDR3 is TGTGCCACCAGTGACCCAGGGGGAAGGGACTACGAGCAGTACTTC. This sequence encodes CATSDPGGRDYEQYF.

The J gene is TRBJ2-5, the V gene TRBV29-1, with 10 bases fitting TRBD1. Looked up from germline, CDR1 is SQVTM and CDR2 is ANQGSEA. The CDR3 totals 14 residues. Unmatched junction bases numbered 9, after V lost 6 bases and J lost 5 bases. The CDR3 nucleotides are TGCAGCGTGGGGTCCGGGACAGGGGCCGAGACCCAGTACTTC. This gives the protein CSVGSGTGAETQYF.

In this sample, this clonotype turned up many times. J is TRBJ2-7 and V is TRBV2, with D maybe TRBD1 (6 bases). V was clipped by 5 bases and J by 6 bases, with 11 bases between them. CDR1 SNHLY and CDR2 FYNNEI come from the germline V gene. The CDR3 extends over 12 amino acids. CDR3 amino acids: CASSRTVPEQYF. The CDR3 DNA reads as TGTGCCAGCAGTCGGACAGTACCCGAGCAGTACTTC.

This clonotype was seen at least ten times. The gene calls are TRBV3-1 and TRBJ2-3; D possibly corresponds to TRBD2 (6 bases). The CDR3 is 14 residues long. CDR1 is LGHDT, CDR2 YNNKEL, per germline (reference sequence). Trimming removed 3 bases from V and 1 base from J, with 8 bases in between. CDR3 sequence: CASSQREGTDTQYF. The CDR3 bases are TGTGCCAGCAGCCAGCGGGAAGGCACAGATACGCAGTATTTT.

This clonotype was counted many times. The chain employs TRBV2 and TRBJ1-2; D unclear. Trimming took off 1 base at V and 6 bases at J, with 6 bases between the two ends. This CDR3 is built from 12 residues. Germline V gene data show CDR1 as SNHLY and CDR2 as FYNNEI. In nucleotides, the CDR3 is TGTGCCAGCAGTGAAGACAGTAATGGCTACACCTTC. Translated, it gives CASSEDSNGYTF.

This clonotype was detected ten times or more. This chain links TRBV18 with TRBJ1-1; D is ambiguous. The CDR3 spans 16 residues. CDR1 and CDR2 (germline): KGHSH, LQKENI. V shed 2 bases and J shed 1 base, with 14 bases lying between them. The DNA of the CDR3 is TGTGCCAGCTCACCAAAGCCCAGTCGGACGAACACTGAAGCTTTCTTT. Translating gives CASSPKPSRTNTEAFF.